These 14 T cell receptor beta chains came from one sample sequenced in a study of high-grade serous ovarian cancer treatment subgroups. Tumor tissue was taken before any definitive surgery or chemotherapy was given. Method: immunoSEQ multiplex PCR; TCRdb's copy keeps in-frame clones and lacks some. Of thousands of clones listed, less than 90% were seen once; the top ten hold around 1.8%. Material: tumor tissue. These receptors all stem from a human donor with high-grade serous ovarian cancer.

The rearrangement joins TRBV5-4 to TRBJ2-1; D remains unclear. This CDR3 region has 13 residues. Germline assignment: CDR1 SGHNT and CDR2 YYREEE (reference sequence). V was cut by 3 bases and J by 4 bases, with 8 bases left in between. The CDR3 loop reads CASSSPEYNEQFF. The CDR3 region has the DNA TGTGCCAGCAGCTCCCCAGAATACAATGAGCAGTTCTTC.

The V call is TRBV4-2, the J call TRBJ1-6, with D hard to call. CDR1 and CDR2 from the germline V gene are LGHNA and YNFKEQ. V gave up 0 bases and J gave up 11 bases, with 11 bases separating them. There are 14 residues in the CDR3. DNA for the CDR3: TGTGCCAGCAGCCAAGACCCTCAACTCCCACCCCTCCACTTT. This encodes CASSQDPQLPPLHF.

Written as DNA, the CDR3 is TGCAGCGCCCTGACAGGGATCGAGCAGTACTTC. Its translation is CSALTGIEQYF. This sequence joins TRBV29-1 and TRBJ2-7, with TRBD1 matching 7 bases. The CDR3 sequence is 11 residues long. Germline V gene data show CDR1 as SQVTM and CDR2 as ANQGSEA. The ends lost 7 bases at V and 6 bases at J; junction bases unmatched: 6.

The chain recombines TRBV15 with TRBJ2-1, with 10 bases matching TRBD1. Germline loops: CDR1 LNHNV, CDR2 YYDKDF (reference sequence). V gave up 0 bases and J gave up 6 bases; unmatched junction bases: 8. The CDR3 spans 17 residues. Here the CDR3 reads CATSRDRPRTGGNEQFF. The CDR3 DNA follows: TGTGCCACCAGCAGAGATAGGCCGAGGACAGGGGGCAATGAGCAGTTCTTC. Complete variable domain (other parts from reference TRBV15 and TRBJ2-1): DAMVIQNPRYQVTQFGKPVTLSCSQTLNHNVMYWYQQKSSQAPKLLFHYYDKDFNNEADTPDNFQSRRPNTSFCFLDIRSPGLGDTAMYLCATSRDRPRTGGNEQFFGPGTRLTVL.

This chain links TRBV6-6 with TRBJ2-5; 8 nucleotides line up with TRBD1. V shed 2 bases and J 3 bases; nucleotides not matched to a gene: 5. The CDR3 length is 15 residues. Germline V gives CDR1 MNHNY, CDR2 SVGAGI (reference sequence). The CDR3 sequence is CASSYGAGGEETQYF. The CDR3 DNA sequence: TGTGCCAGCAGTTACGGTGCAGGGGGCGAAGAGACCCAGTACTTC.

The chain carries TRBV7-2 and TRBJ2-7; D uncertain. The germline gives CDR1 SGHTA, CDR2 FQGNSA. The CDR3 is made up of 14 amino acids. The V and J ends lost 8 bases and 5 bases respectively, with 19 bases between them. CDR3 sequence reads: CASARRAKGDEQYF. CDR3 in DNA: TGTGCCAGCGCGCGACGGGCTAAAGGCGACGAGCAGTACTTC.

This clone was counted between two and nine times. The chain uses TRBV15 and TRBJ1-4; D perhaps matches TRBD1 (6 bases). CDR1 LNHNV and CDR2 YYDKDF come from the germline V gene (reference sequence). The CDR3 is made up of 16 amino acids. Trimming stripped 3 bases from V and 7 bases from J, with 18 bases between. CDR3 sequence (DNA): TGTGCCACCAGCAGCCTCGAGGGGGGACCGACTGAAAAACTGTTTTTT. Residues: CATSSLEGGPTEKLFF.

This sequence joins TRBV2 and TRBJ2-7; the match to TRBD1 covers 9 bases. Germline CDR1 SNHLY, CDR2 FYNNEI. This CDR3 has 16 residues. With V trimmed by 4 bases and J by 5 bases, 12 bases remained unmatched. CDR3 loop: CASSANGGTGKHEQYF. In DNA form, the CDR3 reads TGTGCCAGCAGTGCCAACGGGGGGACAGGGAAACACGAGCAGTACTTC.

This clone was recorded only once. CDR3 region: CASSPRTGTYEQYF. CDR3 DNA sequence: TGTGCCAGCAGTCCGAGGACAGGGACCTACGAGCAGTACTTC. This sequence joins TRBV6-5 and TRBJ2-7, with 8 bases aligning to TRBD1. Germline V gene lookup returns CDR1 MNHEY and CDR2 SVGAGI. V lost 5 bases and J lost 2; bases outside the gene matches: 5. The CDR3 has 14 amino acids.

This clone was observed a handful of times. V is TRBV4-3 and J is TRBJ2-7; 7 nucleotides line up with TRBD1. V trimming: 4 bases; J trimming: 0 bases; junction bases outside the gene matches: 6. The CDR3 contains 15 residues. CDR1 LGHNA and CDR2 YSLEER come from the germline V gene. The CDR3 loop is CASSRGTASSYEQYF. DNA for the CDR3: TGCGCCAGCAGCCGGGGGACAGCGAGCTCCTACGAGCAGTACTTC.

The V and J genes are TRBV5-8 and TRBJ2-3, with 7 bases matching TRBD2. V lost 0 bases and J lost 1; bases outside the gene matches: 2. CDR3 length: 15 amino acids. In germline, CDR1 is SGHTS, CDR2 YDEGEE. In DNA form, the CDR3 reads TGTGCCAGCAGCTTGGCCCTAGCGGGCACAGATACGCAGTATTTT. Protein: CASSLALAGTDTQYF.

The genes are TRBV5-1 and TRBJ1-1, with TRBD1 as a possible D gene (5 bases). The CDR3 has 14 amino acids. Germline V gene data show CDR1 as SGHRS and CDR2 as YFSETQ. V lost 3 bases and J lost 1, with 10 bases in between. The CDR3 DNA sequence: TGCGCCAGCAGCTCGGACACGACGAACACTGAAGCTTTCTTT. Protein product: CASSSDTTNTEAFF. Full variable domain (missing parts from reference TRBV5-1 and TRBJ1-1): KAGVTQTPRYLIKTRGQQVTLSCSPISGHRSVSWYQQTPGQGLQFLFEYFSETQRNKGNFPGRFSGRQFSNSRSEMNVSTLELGDSALYLCASSSDTTNTEAFFGQGTRLTVV.

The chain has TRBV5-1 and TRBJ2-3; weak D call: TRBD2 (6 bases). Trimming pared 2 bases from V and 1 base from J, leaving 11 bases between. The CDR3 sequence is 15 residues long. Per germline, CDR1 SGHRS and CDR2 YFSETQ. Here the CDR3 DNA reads TGCGCCAGCAGCTTTCGGGCTAGCGGCACAGATACGCAGTATTTT. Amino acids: CASSFRASGTDTQYF.

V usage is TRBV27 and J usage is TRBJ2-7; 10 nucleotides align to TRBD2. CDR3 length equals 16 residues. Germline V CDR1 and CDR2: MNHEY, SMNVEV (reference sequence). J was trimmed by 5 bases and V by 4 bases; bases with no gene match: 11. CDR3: CASSSPLTSGMNEQYF. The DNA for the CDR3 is TGTGCCAGCAGTTCCCCTCTCACTAGCGGGATGAACGAGCAGTACTTC.